This TCR beta chain was captured in a study of cytomegalovirus exposure and HLA in healthy donors. Study observations and caveats: Over 150 TCR beta chains were listed as cytomegalovirus-associated. Clonal expansion, a later analysis showed, was greater in HLA-associated TCR beta chains than in equally common others. Reports indicated that the classifier achieved high specificity and sensitivity in diagnosing cytomegalovirus status.

For this clone: Its antigen is not identified.

The CDR3 has 13 residues. Germline-derived CDR1 and CDR2 are MNHNS and SASEGT. Trimming stripped 6 bases from V and 5 bases from J, with 14 bases between. Primers: 60 Vbeta forward and 13 Jbeta reverse. Sequencing was performed with immunoSEQ multiplex PCR; in TCRdb, only in-frame clones are kept and a portion is missing. The sample has more than 60,000 clones; the top ten hold about 16%. At collection, donors were nominally healthy, but unrecorded immune exposures were probable. The rearrangement joins TRBV6-1 to TRBJ2-7; D perhaps matches TRBD1 (6 bases). The sequenced sample consisted of PBMCs. The sequence was obtained from a boy aged 5-17 years in good health and CMV-seronegative. CDR3 region: CASRPQGRDEQYF. Here the CDR3 DNA reads TGTGCCAGCAGGCCACAGGGTAGGGACGAGCAGTACTTC.